This TCR beta chain is from a study of Ad26.COV2.S vaccination and SARS-CoV-2 variants. Study-wide context: Doses of Ad26.COV2.S were injected into muscle once or twice, 56 days apart.

Germline V gene data show CDR1 as GTSNPN and CDR2 as SVGIG (reference sequence). V lost 5 bases to trimming and J lost 0 bases; unmatched junction nucleotides: 6. The CDR3 runs to 15 residues. Described treatment: about 20 received Ad26.COV2.S at low or high dose, single or two shots; 5 received placebo; per-sample allocation not given. Samples analyzed were those drawn on day 63 after the first vaccine or placebo injection. This clone was seen more than once but under ten times. Some clones are missing from TCRdb's copy, which holds only in-frame ones; the method was immunoSEQ multiplex PCR. Of approximately 400,000 clones listed, more than 75% are singletons.

The receptor was isolated from a person aged 18-65 years who received the Ad26.COV2.S COVID-19 vaccine or a placebo. The chain recombines TRBV30 with TRBJ2-3; 9 bases align to TRBD2. The source was peripheral blood, collected in a trial of Ad26.COV2.S vaccine versus placebo. The CDR3 loop reads CAWALAGISTDTQYF. As DNA, the CDR3 is TGTGCCTGGGCCCTAGCGGGGATTAGCACAGATACGCAGTATTTT.